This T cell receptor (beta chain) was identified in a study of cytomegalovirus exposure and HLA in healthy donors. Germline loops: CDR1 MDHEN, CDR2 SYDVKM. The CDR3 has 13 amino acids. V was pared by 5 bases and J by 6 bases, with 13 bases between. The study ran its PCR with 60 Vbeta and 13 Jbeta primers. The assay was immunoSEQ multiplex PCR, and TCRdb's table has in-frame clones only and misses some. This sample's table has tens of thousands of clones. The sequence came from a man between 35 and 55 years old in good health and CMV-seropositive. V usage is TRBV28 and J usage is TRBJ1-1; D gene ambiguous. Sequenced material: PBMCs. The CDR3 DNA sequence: TGTGCCAGCAGTACCGGGGTTATAGCTGAAGCTTTCTTT. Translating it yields CASSTGVIAEAFF.